This T cell receptor beta chain was sequenced for a study of blood T cell repertoires in COVID-19. The overall study: Acute and convalescent COVID-19 samples came from the United States, Italy and Spain.

Germline loops: CDR1 KGHSH, CDR2 LQKENI. This CDR3 is built from 13 residues. V gave up 0 bases and J gave up 13 bases, with 13 bases separating them. Original processing methods: Amplification with reference gene primers provided the estimates of nucleated cell counts. Generated by immunoSEQ multiplex PCR, the TCRdb table keeps only in-frame clones and is missing some. The V and J calls and clone size are taken from that table; D and trimming were inferred from the DNA. The table has about 97,000 clones, around nine tenths seen once. J is TRBJ2-1 and V is TRBV18; tentative D call: TRBD1 (6 bases). Sample: peripheral blood. The sequence was obtained from a human donor in a cohort sampled during active COVID-19. CDR3 DNA sequence: TGTGCCAGCTCACCACCGGGGCAGGGGATTCAGTTCTTC. Its protein is CASSPPGQGIQFF.